This TCR beta chain was sequenced for a study of T cell repertoires in cytomegalovirus infection. Study summary: Shared public TCR beta signatures pointed to both CMV infection and a matching HLA type.

In TCRdb, the reads were re-called with MiXCR into one record per CDR3 protein. The table has roughly 500,000 distinct CDR3 sequences, approximately 16% seen once; the top ten hold 20% to 30%. Study findings and constraints: What dominated the ex vivo response were HLA-C-restricted CMV-specific TCR beta clonotypes. People with CMV and the relevant HLA were identified by cumulative public TCR beta family frequency.

This CDR3 is 16 amino acids long. Germline loops: CDR1 MGHRA, CDR2 YSYEKL. Points on this clonotype: Its antigen is undetermined. A junction end diverges from the germline sequence, so it may reflect a read error.

The specimen sequenced was CD8+ T cells from PBMCs. This chain joins TRBV4-1 and TRBJ2-1; D may be TRBD2 (6 bases). The sequence derives from a human donor in good health (CMV status not recorded). Some clones in this sample may be carry-over from other donors' samples. CDR3 protein: CASSQDLLGLTNEQFF. CDR3 DNA: TGTGCCAGCAGCCAAGATCTGCTTGGACTAACCAATGAGCAGTTCTTC.